This T cell receptor beta chain was profiled in a study of Ad26.COV2.S vaccination and SARS-CoV-2 variants. Study-wide points: Relative to placebo recipients, vaccine recipients exhibited elevated spike-specific TCR breadth. Assessments of TCR breadth and depth may have underestimated the total T cell responses. Vaccinated and placebo-treated recipients had similar non-spike TCR breadth. There was reportedly substantial breadth in spike-specific CD8+ and CD4+ T cell responses after vaccination.

Clones were read by immunoSEQ multiplex PCR, and TCRdb kept only the in-frame ones, dropping some. The sample has some 350,000 clones, approximately 90% seen once. On this clone itself: Its antigen is not known.

This TCR derives from a human donor who had recovered from COVID-19. The source was peripheral blood, collected after recovery from COVID-19.

This CDR3 reads CSVGRRSNEQFF. The CDR3 DNA reads TGCAGCGTTGGGCGCAGGAGCAATGAGCAGTTCTTC. The V and J genes are TRBV29-1 and TRBJ2-1; D call uncertain. Looked up from germline, CDR1 is SQVTM and CDR2 is ANQGSEA. The CDR3 contains 12 residues. V was shortened by 4 bases and J by 6 bases, with 10 bases between the two germline ends.